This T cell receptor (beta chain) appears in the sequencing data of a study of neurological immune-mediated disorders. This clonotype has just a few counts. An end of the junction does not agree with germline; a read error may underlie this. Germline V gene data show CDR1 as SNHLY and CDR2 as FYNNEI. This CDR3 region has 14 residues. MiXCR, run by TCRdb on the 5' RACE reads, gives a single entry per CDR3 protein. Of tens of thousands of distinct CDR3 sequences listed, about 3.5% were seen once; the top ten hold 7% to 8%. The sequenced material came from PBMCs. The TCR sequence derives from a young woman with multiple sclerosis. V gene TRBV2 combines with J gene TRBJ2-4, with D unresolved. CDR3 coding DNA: TGTGCCACTCGCGGTGACGGTAACAAAAAAATTCAGTACTTC. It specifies CATRGDGNKKIQYF. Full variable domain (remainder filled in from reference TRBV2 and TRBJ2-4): EPEVTQTPSHQVTQMGQEVILRCVPISNHLYFYWYRQILGQKVEFLVSFYNNEISEKSEIFDDQFSVERPDGSNFTLKIRSTKLEDSAMYFCATRGDGNKKIQYFGAGTRLSVL.